This T cell receptor beta chain originates from a study of radiotherapy plus CTLA-4 blockade in lung cancer. Germline assignment: CDR1 MGHRA and CDR2 YSYEKL. Trimming took 11 bases from V and 6 from J, leaving 17 bases between them. This CDR3 has 13 amino acids. Clones were sequenced by immunoSEQ multiplex PCR, and TCRdb holds only the in-frame ones, with some missing. The sample records some 90,000 clones, approximately 83% being singletons. This clone has a single count. The sequenced sample was peripheral blood, obtained from a patient treated with radiotherapy plus ipilimumab. The chain uses TRBV4-1 and TRBJ1-5; D may be TRBD1 (5 bases). This sequence was found in a human donor with non-small cell lung cancer who had a partial response to radiotherapy plus ipilimumab. The CDR3 spells CASSGGVGQPQHF. DNA for the CDR3: TGCGCCTCCTCCGGGGGGGTAGGTCAGCCCCAGCATTTT.